Listed below are T cell receptor beta chains from one sample, sequenced in a study of T-cell reconstitution after alpha-beta-depleted transplantation in children. From the PCR reads, TCRdb called clonotypes with MiXCR, one entry per CDR3 protein. The sample includes under 35,000 distinct CDR3 sequences, over 5% seen only once; the top ten take around 6.6%. Specimen: PBMCs, mostly from graft donor cells, collected 180 days after TCRalphabeta/CD19-depleted stem cell transplant. Every receptor here comes from a male patient between 10 and 17 years old who had a stem cell transplant for acute myeloid leukemia, so the T cells may come from the graft donor. Each CDR3 is given with its conserved first and last residue. D genes are given only for firm matches. A row's size may be missing; if present it is once, few, many or a size class.

d_call clone_size j_call v_call cdr3_nt cdr3_aa
NA few TRBJ2-3 TRBV9 TGTGCCAGCAGCGTAGTAGGGCCCGATACGCAGTATTTT CASSVVGPDTQYF
NA many TRBJ2-7 TRBV20-1 TGCAGTGCTAGAGTGGAGGCCAAGCGGGAGCAGTACTTC CSARVEAKREQYF
TRBD1 many TRBJ1-1 TRBV12-3/TRBV12-4 TGTGCCAGCAGAATACAGGGGGCTATGAACACTGAAGCTTTCTTT CASRIQGAMNTEAFF
NA many TRBJ2-4 TRBV7-2 TGTGCCAGCAGCTTAGCTCCGGGAAGAAACATTCAGTACTTC CASSLAPGRNIQYF
NA many TRBJ2-2 TRBV24-1 TGTGCCACCAGTGACCGACAGCTCACCGGGGAGCTGTTTTTT CATSDRQLTGELFF
NA many TRBJ1-1 TRBV18 TGTGCCAGCTCACCACAGCGGGGCTCAGGCACTGAAGCTTTCTTT CASSPQRGSGTEAFF
NA NA TRBJ1-2 TRBV12-3/TRBV12-4 TGTGCCAGCACTTACACAGGAGACTATGGCTACACCTTC CASTYTGDYGYTF
NA many TRBJ2-2 TRBV20-1 TGCAGTGCTAGAGATGGTGGGGATCTAGACACCGGGGAGCTGTTTTTT CSARDGGDLDTGELFF
TRBD1 many TRBJ1-1 TRBV3-1 TGTGCCAGCAGCCATCGACTCAGGGGGCGCGGCACTGAAGCTTTCTTT CASSHRLRGRGTEAFF
TRBD1 many TRBJ2-1 TRBV15 TGTGCCACCAGCAGAATCGGACAGGGGGCGGAGGATGAGCAGTTCTTC CATSRIGQGAEDEQFF
NA many TRBJ2-1 TRBV11-2 TGTGCCAGCAGCTTGGAGAGGATAAATGAGCAGTTCTTC CASSLERINEQFF
NA many TRBJ1-5 TRBV30 TGTGCCTGGAGTCAGGTTCCGGGACATTACAATCAGCCCCAGCATTTT CAWSQVPGHYNQPQHF
NA many TRBJ1-2 TRBV6-4 TGTGCCCCCCGGGGTAGAGGCTACACCTTC CAPRGRGYTF
NA NA TRBJ1-1 TRBV3-1 TGTGCCAGCAGCCAAGAATCGACAGGTTGGGGCGATGAAGCTTTCTTT CASSQESTGWGDEAFF
NA many TRBJ2-7 TRBV7-2 TGTGCCAGCAGCTTAGCGGGGATCTCCTACGAGCAGTACTTC CASSLAGISYEQYF
TRBD1 many TRBJ1-1 TRBV7-3 TGTGCCAGCAGCTTGGGACAGGGGCTTGAAGCTTTCTTT CASSLGQGLEAFF
NA many TRBJ2-5 TRBV16 TGTGCCAGCAGCCAATCCTCCTTAGAGACCCAGTACTTC CASSQSSLETQYF
TRBD1 many TRBJ2-1 TRBV10-3 TGTGCCATCAGTGAGCGCGACAGGGGTCTCAATGAGCAGTTCTTC CAISERDRGLNEQFF
NA many TRBJ2-1 TRBV7-9 TGTGCCAGCAGCTGGGCAGGGTCAGAGCAGTTCTTC CASSWAGSEQFF
NA few TRBJ1-3 TRBV27 TGTGCCAGCGTCGGGGGGCATGCTGGAAACACCATATATTTT CASVGGHAGNTIYF
NA many TRBJ2-7 TRBV30 TGTGCCTGGAACCCGGGGTCCTACGAGCAGTACTTC CAWNPGSYEQYF
NA NA TRBJ1-2 TRBV4-2 TGTGCCAGCAGCCCCGGGGGCGTCTATGGCTACACCTTC CASSPGGVYGYTF
NA few TRBJ1-6 TRBV20-1 TGCAGTGCCGGGCGTTGGGGCCTCGCCCTAACGGGGTCACCCCTCCACTTT CSAGRWGLALTGSPLHF
TRBD2 many TRBJ2-4 TRBV7-2 TGTGCCAGCAGCTTGAAGGTGGGAGGGGTAGTCAAAAACATTCAGTACTTC CASSLKVGGVVKNIQYF
NA many TRBJ1-2 TRBV2 TGTGCCAGCAAAGGCAGGAGCTATGGCTACACCTTC CASKGRSYGYTF
TRBD2 few TRBJ2-2 TRBV6-2/TRBV6-3 TGTGCCAGCAGTTGGACTAGCGGGAACACCGGGGAGCTGTTTTTT CASSWTSGNTGELFF
TRBD2 many TRBJ2-1 TRBV7-9 TGTGCCAGCAGCCTTGGACTAGCGGAAAACAATGAGCAGTTCTTC CASSLGLAENNEQFF
TRBD2 many TRBJ2-1 TRBV20-1 TGCAGTGCTAGCCCACTAGCGGGACGCGATGAGCAGTTCTTC CSASPLAGRDEQFF
NA many TRBJ2-5 TRBV7-9 TGTGCCAGCAGCTTAGCGCTCCATGGGCAAGAGACCCAGTACTTC CASSLALHGQETQYF
TRBD1 many TRBJ2-7 TRBV29-1 TGCAGCGTGCTAAACCGGGACAGGGTAGTCGGTAACTACGAGCAGTACTTC CSVLNRDRVVGNYEQYF
NA many TRBJ2-4 TRBV3-1 TGTGCCAGCAGCCAAGATCTGTCAGAAGCCAAAAACATTCAGTACTTC CASSQDLSEAKNIQYF
NA many TRBJ2-2 TRBV3-1 TGTGCCAGCAGCCGCCGAAGTCCCGGGGAGCTGTTTTTT CASSRRSPGELFF
TRBD1 many TRBJ1-5 TRBV24-1 TGTGCCACCAGTGATGGGGACAGGGTCAATCAGCCCCAGCATTTT CATSDGDRVNQPQHF
NA medium-sized TRBJ1-2 TRBV20-1 TGCAGTGCTAGCGGCAGGAACAACTATGGCTACACCTTC CSASGRNNYGYTF
NA NA TRBJ2-6 TRBV20-1 TGCAGTGCTACCCCGCCCCAGGTTTTCTCTGGGGCCAACGTCCTGACTTTC CSATPPQVFSGANVLTF
NA many TRBJ1-4 TRBV29-1 TGCAGCGTTCCGGGACCGGCTAATGAAAAACTGTTTTTT CSVPGPANEKLFF
TRBD2 many TRBJ2-2 TRBV7-2 TGTGCCAGCAGCTTAGATGGCGGGAGGGGTTCCGGGGAGCTGTTTTTT CASSLDGGRGSGELFF
NA many TRBJ1-6 TRBV7-8 TGTGCCAGCAGCTTAGTAGGAGACGGACGTAATTCACCCCTCCACTTT CASSLVGDGRNSPLHF
NA many TRBJ1-1 TRBV7-8 TGTGCCAGCAGCTTGACAGGCCCTAGGGGGACTGAAGCTTTCTTT CASSLTGPRGTEAFF
NA many TRBJ2-7 TRBV5-1 TGCGCCAGCGGAATCGGGATAACCTACGAGCAGTACTTC CASGIGITYEQYF
TRBD1 many TRBJ2-3 TRBV12-3/TRBV12-4 TGTGCCAGCATTCAGGGACAGGGCGGCACAGATACGCAGTATTTT CASIQGQGGTDTQYF
TRBD1 many TRBJ2-2 TRBV28 TGTGCCAGCTTGAGGGGGCATAACCCCGGGGAGCTGTTTTTT CASLRGHNPGELFF
NA many TRBJ1-3 TRBV30 TGTGCCTGGGACAGAGCTCTAGGAAACACCATATATTTT CAWDRALGNTIYF
NA many TRBJ2-1 TRBV4-2 TGTGCCAGCAGCCAAGATCGGCCGTCCAATGAGCAGTTCTTC CASSQDRPSNEQFF
NA few TRBJ2-5 TRBV5-1 TGCGCCAGCAGCTGGGGGGAGACCCAGTACTTC CASSWGETQYF
NA many TRBJ2-2 TRBV5-5 TGTGCCAGCAGCCTCGGGGTGGGAGGCAGCGGGGAGCTGTTTTTT CASSLGVGGSGELFF
TRBD2 medium-sized TRBJ2-3 TRBV20-1 TGCAGTGCTAGAGGGCAAACTAGCGTAGCAGATACGCAGTATTTT CSARGQTSVADTQYF
TRBD1 many TRBJ1-2 TRBV27 TGTGCCAGCAGTAACAGGGGGCGGAATAACTATGGCTACACCTTC CASSNRGRNNYGYTF
TRBD1 medium-sized TRBJ2-2 TRBV7-2 TGTGCCAGCAGCTTAGTACCCCCGGGACAGGCGACCGGGGAGCTGTTTTTT CASSLVPPGQATGELFF
TRBD1 many TRBJ2-7 TRBV7-3 TGTGCCAGCAGCTTAGGGACAGGCTACGAGCAGTACTTC CASSLGTGYEQYF
NA many TRBJ2-7 TRBV11-2 TGTGCCAGCAGCTTGGGACTTCAGTCCTACGAGCAGTACTTC CASSLGLQSYEQYF
NA many TRBJ2-3 TRBV7-2 TGTGCCAGCAGCCCGGCTCTCGGGAGAGATACGCAGTATTTT CASSPALGRDTQYF
NA many TRBJ2-2 TRBV9 TGTGCCAGCAGCGTAAACGCGGGTTGGAAGTCCGGGGAGCTGTTTTTT CASSVNAGWKSGELFF
NA few TRBJ1-1 TRBV20-1 TGCAGTGCCAGGGACCCCCGTTTGAACACTGAAGCTTTCTTT CSARDPRLNTEAFF